Below, 30 T cell receptor beta chains from the same sample are listed, as sequenced in a study of blood T cell repertoires in COVID-19 (dated by TCRdb to the early 2020s). Libraries were built with the immunoSEQ multiplex PCR assay. TCRdb re-hosts the immuneACCESS table, in-frame sequences only. Its copies lack some clones; in the studies checked, an unresolved V gene accounts for under half of them, and the cause for the rest is not known. The sample table lists 140,000 or so clones, around nine tenths of them with a count of one. Roughly 1.6% of the sample is in the top ten clones. Input material: peripheral blood. All receptors come from a woman in her 50s with acute or convalescent COVID-19.

The CDR3 DNA reads TGTGCCAGCAGCACGGGACTAGTCCTTGAGCAGTTCTTC. This codes for CASSTGLVLEQFF. The chain joins TRBV7-9 to TRBJ2-1; TRBD2 aligns across 8 bases. The CDR3 is 13 residues long. Germline CDR1 and CDR2: SEHNR and FQNEAQ (reference sequence). With 5 bases clipped from V and 9 bases from J, the junction kept 6 bases outside the gene matches.

The chain joins TRBV7-9 to TRBJ2-3; D remains unclear. The V end lost 0 bases, the J end lost 4 bases, and 5 bases lay between the germline ends. The germline CDR1 and CDR2 sequences are SEHNR and FQNEAQ (reference sequence). The CDR3 length is 13 residues. DNA for the CDR3: TGTGCCAGCAGCTTAGCGGGCGCAGATACGCAGTATTTT. Amino acids: CASSLAGADTQYF.

DNA for the CDR3: TGTGCCAGCAGCCAAGAGACAGGGACGAGGACTGGCTACACCTTC. As protein: CASSQETGTRTGYTF. This chain joins TRBV4-2 and TRBJ1-2; 7 positions match TRBD1. After removal of 0 bases from V and 7 bases from J, the junction contained 8 bases not matched to a gene. Per germline, CDR1 LGHNA and CDR2 YNFKEQ. The CDR3 has 15 residues.

This clone was picked up one time. The V call is TRBV24-1, the J call TRBJ2-1, with 8 bases lining up with TRBD2. Per germline, CDR1 KGHDR and CDR2 SFDVKD. J was trimmed by 8 bases and V by 5 bases; bases with no gene match: 4. This CDR3 is built from 13 residues. The CDR3 region is CATSGGRFDEQFF. The CDR3 DNA is TGTGCCACCAGTGGCGGGAGGTTTGATGAGCAGTTCTTC.

This chain joins TRBV15 and TRBJ1-1; TRBD1 might be the D (5 bases). The germline V gene has CDR1 LNHNV and CDR2 YYDKDF (reference sequence). Trimming removed 2 bases from V and 6 bases from J, with 10 bases in between. The CDR3 covers 13 residues. The CDR3 region is CATSRQGTAEAFF. The CDR3, as DNA: TGTGCCACCAGCAGACAGGGTACGGCTGAAGCTTTCTTT.

This clone was observed once. J is TRBJ1-5 and V is TRBV3-1 (or the pseudogene TRBV3-2), with D hard to call. Per the germline V gene, CDR1 is LGHDT and CDR2 is YNNKEL (reference sequence). This CDR3 contains 15 residues. Trimming cost V 6 bases and J 2 bases, with 14 bases left between them. As DNA, the CDR3 is TGTGCCAGCAGTCCCGTTATCTCTGGCAATCAGCCCCAGCATTTT. The encoded protein is CASSPVISGNQPQHF.

The count of this clone is one. V usage is TRBV7-9 and J usage is TRBJ2-3; D unclear. This CDR3 has 14 amino acids. Germline V gene data show CDR1 as SEHNR and CDR2 as FQNEAQ (reference sequence). V was pared by 2 bases and J by 2 bases, with 8 bases between. The CDR3 nucleotides read TGTGCCAGCAGCTTACCCACTAACACAGATACGCAGTATTTT. Translated, it gives CASSLPTNTDTQYF.

This clone occurred once. V is TRBV4-2 and J is TRBJ1-3; possible D gene TRBD1, 5 bases. Germline CDR1 LGHNA, CDR2 YNFKEQ. This CDR3 spans 15 amino acids. With 2 bases removed from V and 0 bases from J, the gap between germline ends came to 8 bases. CDR3 sequence reads: CASSQHTGSGNTIYF. CDR3 bases: TGTGCCAGCAGCCAACATACAGGCTCTGGAAACACCATATATTTT.

The chain employs TRBV7-2 and TRBJ2-2; TRBD1 is a possible D gene (6 bases). Germline loops: CDR1 SGHTA, CDR2 FQGNSA. This CDR3 comprises 15 residues. Trimming cost V 4 bases and J 1 base, with 10 bases left between them. The DNA for the CDR3 is TGTGCCAGCAGCTGGCAGGGGCTGAACACCGGGGAGCTGTTTTTT. Translation gives CASSWQGLNTGELFF.

The chain employs TRBV7-3 and TRBJ2-2; D remains unclear. From germline, CDR1 is SGHTA and CDR2 FQGTGA. There are 14 residues in the CDR3. V was clipped by 1 base and J by 1 base, with 4 bases between them. The CDR3 sequence: CASSLIRNTGELFF. The DNA of the CDR3 is TGTGCCAGCAGCTTAATCAGGAACACCGGGGAGCTGTTTTTT.

The chain carries TRBV6-6 and TRBJ2-7, with a weak D call TRBD2 (5 bases). V was clipped by 0 bases and J by 5 bases, with 14 bases between them. The length of the CDR3 is 15 residues. Germline V gene lookup returns CDR1 MNHNY and CDR2 SVGAGI (reference sequence). The CDR3 nucleotides are TGTGCCAGCAGTTACTCGACTCCACTAGGGAACGAGCAGTACTTC. It translates to CASSYSTPLGNEQYF.

This sequence joins TRBV6-6 and TRBJ1-5, with D perhaps matching TRBD1 (6 bases). Per germline, CDR1 MNHNY and CDR2 SVGAGI (reference sequence). The CDR3 is made up of 14 amino acids. The V gene lost 7 bases and the J gene lost 4 bases, with 14 bases spanning the gap. The CDR3 loop is CASTLGTPNQPQHF. The CDR3 nucleotides read TGTGCCAGCACTCTCGGGACACCGAATCAGCCCCAGCATTTT.

CDR3 loop: CASSLGGGSYEQYF. DNA for the CDR3: TGTGCCAGCAGTCTAGGGGGGGGTTCCTACGAGCAGTACTTC. The chain carries TRBV6-5 and TRBJ2-7, with D tentatively TRBD2 (7 bases). CDR3 length: 14 residues. Trimming removed 5 bases from V and 1 base from J, with 12 bases in between. In germline, CDR1 is MNHEY, CDR2 SVGAGI.

DNA for the CDR3: TGCGCCAGCAGCTTTCGAGGTCAGGGGGCTAGGGAGACCCAGTACTTC. Translation: CASSFRGQGARETQYF. This chain joins TRBV5-1 and TRBJ2-5, with TRBD1 identical over 8 bases. Per the germline V gene, CDR1 is SGHRS and CDR2 is YFSETQ. This CDR3 contains 16 residues. V lost 2 bases, J lost 5 bases, and 11 bases stayed unmatched. Based on the CDR3 plus reference TRBV5-1 and TRBJ2-5, the full variable domain is KAGVTQTPRYLIKTRGQQVTLSCSPISGHRSVSWYQQTPGQGLQFLFEYFSETQRNKGNFPGRFSGRQFSNSRSEMNVSTLELGDSALYLCASSFRGQGARETQYFGPGTRLLVL.

The chain combines TRBV6-6 with TRBJ2-1, with D possibly being TRBD2 (5 bases). Trimming took off 5 bases at V and 0 bases at J, with 29 bases between the two ends. The CDR3 length is 21 residues. Germline CDR1 reads MNHNY; CDR2 reads SVGAGI (reference sequence). CDR3 region: CASSRAQRETLPLYSYNEQFF. Written as DNA, the CDR3 is TGTGCCAGCAGTCGCGCGCAAAGGGAGACTTTGCCCCTTTACTCCTACAATGAGCAGTTCTTC.

The CDR3 sequence: CASGTEYQPQHF. The DNA of the CDR3 is TGTGCCTCCGGGACAGAGTATCAGCCCCAGCATTTT. This chain links TRBV27 with TRBJ1-5; 7 nucleotides line up with TRBD1. The V gene's germline CDR1 is MNHEY and CDR2 SMNVEV (reference sequence). The CDR3 length is 12 residues. After removal of 11 bases from V and 5 bases from J, the junction contained 6 bases not matched to a gene.

This chain joins TRBV19 and TRBJ2-7; 9 positions agree with TRBD1. Germline loops: CDR1 LNHDA, CDR2 SQIVND (reference sequence). The CDR3 covers 14 residues. Trimming removed 5 bases from V and 2 bases from J; junction bases left unmatched: 4. Here the CDR3 reads CASSVGTGTYEQYF. The CDR3 coding sequence is TGTGCCAGTAGTGTCGGGACAGGGACCTACGAGCAGTACTTC.

There are a few counts of this clone. The chain joins TRBV5-1 to TRBJ2-2; 8 nucleotides agree with TRBD1. Germline V gives CDR1 SGHRS, CDR2 YFSETQ. The CDR3 totals 16 residues. J was trimmed by 1 base and V by 5 bases; bases with no gene match: 7. This CDR3 reads CASRATGTGNTGELFF. CDR3 DNA sequence: TGCGCCAGCAGGGCGACCGGGACAGGGAACACCGGGGAGCTGTTTTTT. Full variable domain (rest looked up from reference TRBV5-1 and TRBJ2-2): KAGVTQTPRYLIKTRGQQVTLSCSPISGHRSVSWYQQTPGQGLQFLFEYFSETQRNKGNFPGRFSGRQFSNSRSEMNVSTLELGDSALYLCASRATGTGNTGELFFGEGSRLTVL.

V gene TRBV19 combines with J gene TRBJ2-1; possible D gene TRBD2, 5 bases. The CDR3 is 15 amino acids. Germline values: CDR1 LNHDA, CDR2 SQIVND (reference sequence). With 9 bases removed from V and 8 bases from J, the gap between germline ends came to 23 bases. CDR3 nucleotide sequence: TGTGCCAGCCGAGGATCTGGTGAAGGGAGCGATGAGCAGTTCTTC. It specifies CASRGSGEGSDEQFF.

The chain combines TRBV6-1 with TRBJ2-5, with 9 bases lining up with TRBD1. Looked up from germline, CDR1 is MNHNS and CDR2 is SASEGT. This CDR3 contains 16 residues. The V and J ends lost 2 bases and 1 base, in that order; junction bases with no gene match: 5. CDR3 protein: CASSESTGGGQETQYF. In nucleotides, the CDR3 is TGTGCCAGCAGTGAATCGACAGGGGGGGGCCAAGAGACCCAGTACTTC.

The chain carries TRBV4-2 and TRBJ2-3; 11 positions agree with TRBD2. The CDR3 spans 17 residues. Germline trimming cut 1 base from V and 4 bases from J; bases unmatched to any gene: 7. Germline assignment: CDR1 LGHNA and CDR2 YNFKEQ. The CDR3 DNA is TGTGCCAGCAGCCAAGTCGTAGCGGGGGGGGTCGCAGATACGCAGTATTTT. Protein product: CASSQVVAGGVADTQYF.

V usage is TRBV4-1 and J usage is TRBJ2-7; 9 nucleotides agree with TRBD2. There are 15 residues in the CDR3. The V and J ends lost 4 bases and 7 bases, in that order; junction bases with no gene match: 11. Germline-derived CDR1 and CDR2 are MGHRA and YSYEKL. CDR3 DNA sequence: TGCGCCAGCAGCCGGTCCGAGCGGGAGGATCGGGAGCAGTACTTC. Translation gives CASSRSEREDREQYF.

The chain is built from TRBV7-3 and TRBJ1-1, with D unresolved. V lost 2 bases and J 4 bases, leaving 8 bases between the germline ends. CDR3 length: 13 amino acids. The germline gives CDR1 SGHTA, CDR2 FQGTGA. The CDR3 spells CASSLLPGTEAFF. The CDR3 coding sequence is TGTGCCAGCAGCTTACTTCCGGGCACTGAAGCTTTCTTT.

The rearrangement uses TRBV6-1 and TRBJ2-5, with 8 positions matching TRBD2. Per the germline V gene, CDR1 is MNHNS and CDR2 is SASEGT. With V trimmed by 1 base and J by 2 bases, 6 bases remained unmatched. The CDR3 covers 16 residues. CDR3 coding DNA: TGTGCCAGCAGTGAAGGGCTAGCGGGCGGACAAGAGACCCAGTACTTC. Encoded protein: CASSEGLAGGQETQYF.

This chain joins TRBV5-1 and TRBJ2-7, with D tentatively TRBD1 (6 bases). Trimming left V 6 bases short and J 5 bases short, with 12 bases between. Germline values: CDR1 SGHRS, CDR2 YFSETQ. There are 12 residues in the CDR3. The CDR3 bases are TGCGCCAGCACGACAGGTTCCCACGAGCAGTACTTC. Its protein is CASTTGSHEQYF.

The chain employs TRBV18 and TRBJ1-6; TRBD1 agrees at 8 bases. The CDR3 totals 15 residues. CDR1 KGHSH and CDR2 LQKENI come from the germline V gene. With V trimmed by 2 bases and J by 10 bases, 7 bases remained unmatched. The CDR3 nucleotides read TGTGCCAGCTCACCAGGGCAGGGGGCTGGATCACCCCTCCACTTT. Its translation is CASSPGQGAGSPLHF.

The chain employs TRBV27 and TRBJ1-5; tentatively, D is TRBD1 (6 bases). This CDR3 is 14 amino acids long. The V gene's germline CDR1 is MNHEY and CDR2 SMNVEV (reference sequence). V was cut by 5 bases and J by 7 bases, with 15 bases left in between. CDR3 protein: CASSPRTDGQPQHF. CDR3 DNA sequence: TGTGCCAGCAGTCCCCGGACAGACGGACAGCCCCAGCATTTT.

V usage is TRBV9 and J usage is TRBJ2-1; 11 nucleotides align to TRBD2. In germline, CDR1 is SGDLS, CDR2 YYNGEE. Trimming took 4 bases from V and 4 from J; bases not matched to a gene: 7. This CDR3 comprises 16 residues. CDR3 region: CASSSTGTSGYNEQFF. CDR3 sequence (DNA): TGTGCCAGCAGCTCCACCGGGACTAGCGGATACAATGAGCAGTTCTTC.

CDR3 loop: CASRTPTTGAVSNEQFF. The CDR3 DNA reads TGTGCCAGCAGGACCCCCACGACAGGGGCGGTTAGCAATGAGCAGTTCTTC. The rearrangement uses TRBV2 and TRBJ2-1; 8 bases map to TRBD1. Trimming cost V 6 bases and J 6 bases; bases outside gene matches: 16. This CDR3 has 17 amino acids. Germline V CDR1 and CDR2: SNHLY, FYNNEI.

The rearrangement uses TRBV28 and TRBJ1-2, with 9 bases lining up with TRBD1. CDR3 size: 17 residues. V gave up 1 base and J gave up 4 bases; unmatched junction bases: 10. Germline V gives CDR1 MDHEN, CDR2 SYDVKM. In DNA form, the CDR3 reads TGTGCCAGCAGTTTATCAAACTCGGGACAGGGCCTCTATGGCTACACCTTC. It encodes CASSLSNSGQGLYGYTF.